These T cell receptor beta chains were read from a single sample in a study of cytotoxic CD8 clonotypes in ibrutinib-treated CLL. Only in-frame clones appear in the TCRdb table, and some are missing; sequencing was by immunoSEQ multiplex PCR. Of around 27,000 clones detected, 60% to 80% appear once; the ten largest clones hold roughly half. Sample: PBMCs, taken at disease progression, from a patient treated with ibrutinib. These TCRs come from a human donor with chronic lymphocytic leukemia. The CDR3 runs from the conserved cysteine through the conserved F or W.

J,V,CDR3
TRBJ1-2,TRBV19,CASSTRRGPSEIYGYTF
TRBJ1-3,TRBV4-2,CASTLGQGAGGNTIYF
TRBJ2-2,TRBV4-1,CASSPPPGRANTGELFF
TRBJ1-1,TRBV7-9,CASSTTAGAHTEAFF
TRBJ2-2,TRBV19,CAAEGVAGGRPELFF
TRBJ2-7,TRBV18,CASSINRDGEQYF
TRBJ1-2,TRBV10-3,CAISEDRGYGYTF
TRBJ2-1,TRBV18,CASSRGTGGENEQFF
TRBJ2-7,TRBV9,CASSVAGETYEQYF
TRBJ1-1,TRBV5-6,CASSLGVADTEAFF
TRBJ2-3,TRBV7-9,CASSSWTGLDTDTQYF
TRBJ2-2,TRBV11-2,CASSLRDTGELFF
TRBJ1-4,TRBV7-9,CASSYPQGTLEKLFF
TRBJ1-2,TRBV5-1,CASSPTSSYGYTF
TRBJ2-7,TRBV28,CASSLSLRYEQYF
TRBJ1-3,TRBV6-5,CASSYDRGGGNTIYF
NA,TRBV6-6,CASRLRPGDYEQYF
TRBJ1-4,TRBV2,CASSVRGRSEKLFF
TRBJ1-1,TRBV4-1,CASSETNRGNTEAFF
TRBJ1-1,TRBV27,CASSLSPTYGSTEAFF
TRBJ1-1,TRBV4-2,CASSQDRYLDTEAFF
TRBJ2-7,TRBV10-3,CAISDMWEQYF
TRBJ1-5,TRBV27,CASKGLTGNQPQHF
TRBJ2-3,TRBV7-9,CATAPGQVGGDTQYF
TRBJ1-1,TRBV18,CASSPSGGSEAFF
TRBJ2-5,TRBV2,CASSESGTGTQRLETQYF
TRBJ2-7,TRBV27,CASSPGPTYEQYF
TRBJ2-7,TRBV2,CASSEGNLRYEQYF
TRBJ1-1,TRBV11-2,CASSQVGIRTEAFF
TRBJ2-3,TRBV5-1,CASSLGLAGGDTQYF
TRBJ1-6,TRBV7-3,CASSFTIGSPLHF
TRBJ2-5,TRBV7-6,CASSLAGHAQETQYF
TRBJ1-2,TRBV5-4,CASSRLESEGYTF
TRBJ1-1,TRBV19,CASSTVTGGYTEAFF
TRBJ2-7,TRBV19,CASSRPGQGVYEQYF
TRBJ1-2,TRBV27,CASSLSTGGPPKYGYTF
TRBJ2-3,TRBV7-9,CASSLGGGASDTQYF
TRBJ2-7,TRBV2,CASSENRGFDEQYF
TRBJ2-7,TRBV5-8,CASSQGQAGSEQYF
TRBJ2-3,TRBV27,CASRMGQGLDTQYF
TRBJ1-1,TRBV2,CASSDPGQGPNTEAFF
TRBJ2-3,TRBV4-3,CASSQDYRVIDTQYF
TRBJ2-7,TRBV7-9,CASSLFSTRDRAYEQYF